One and the same sample provided the 16 T cell receptor beta chains below, sequenced in a study of cytomegalovirus exposure and HLA in healthy donors. The PCR had 60 Vbeta and 13 Jbeta primers. Method: immunoSEQ multiplex PCR; TCRdb's copy keeps in-frame clones and lacks some. Of over 150,000 clones listed, 68% are singletons. Sequencing used PBMCs. The receptors originated from a woman aged 40 to 50 in good health and CMV-seropositive.

DNA of the CDR3: TGTGCCAGCAGTGAAGCGCGGTACTACGAGCAGTACTTC. Translated: CASSEARYYEQYF. V and J are TRBV6-1 and TRBJ2-5; D is ambiguous. The better agreement between TRBJ2-7 and the DNA end casts doubt on the J call. CDR1 is MNHNS, CDR2 SASEGT, per germline. The CDR3 is 13 residues long.

This sequence joins TRBV27 and TRBJ2-7; D not certain. Germline CDR1 MNHEY, CDR2 SMNVEV (reference sequence). This CDR3 has 14 amino acids. V was shortened by 6 bases and J by 2 bases, with 14 bases between the two germline ends. This CDR3 is CASRSPGPAYEQYF. CDR3 DNA: TGTGCCAGCAGAAGCCCGGGTCCAGCCTACGAGCAGTACTTC.

The J gene is TRBJ1-1, the V gene TRBV5-1; D might be TRBD1 (5 bases). CDR3 length: 14 residues. Trimming took 4 bases from V and 1 from J, leaving 11 bases between them. CDR1 and CDR2 (germline): SGHRS, YFSETQ. This CDR3 reads CASSRQMPNTEAFF. The CDR3 nucleotides read TGCGCCAGCAGCCGACAGATGCCGAACACTGAAGCTTTCTTT.

The V and J genes are TRBV19 and TRBJ2-2; weak D call: TRBD2 (5 bases). This CDR3 contains 14 residues. CDR1 LNHDA and CDR2 SQIVND come from the germline V gene (reference sequence). Trimming took off 3 bases at V and 3 bases at J, with 8 bases between the two ends. The CDR3 spells CASSMADYTGELFF. The CDR3 DNA is TGTGCCAGTAGTATGGCGGACTACACCGGGGAGCTGTTTTTT.

The V gene is TRBV5-6, the J gene TRBJ2-1; D remains ambiguous. V was cut by 4 bases and J by 0 bases, with 5 bases left in between. Per germline, CDR1 SGHDT and CDR2 YYEEEE. This CDR3 region has 13 residues. The CDR3 is CASSPVSYNEQFF. The CDR3 region has the DNA TGTGCCAGCAGCCCGGTCTCCTACAATGAGCAGTTCTTC.

The rearrangement uses TRBV19 and TRBJ2-1; TRBD2 matches 13 bases. After removal of 5 bases from V and 10 bases from J, the junction contained 8 bases not matched to a gene. Per the germline V gene, CDR1 is LNHDA and CDR2 is SQIVND (reference sequence). This CDR3 is built from 15 residues. As DNA, the CDR3 is TGTGCCAGTAGTGTCCCACTAGCGGGAGGGCGCGAGCAGTTCTTC. Protein: CASSVPLAGGREQFF. Full variable domain (outside the CDR3, taken from reference TRBV19 and TRBJ2-1): DGGITQSPKYLFRKEGQNVTLSCEQNLNHDAMYWYRQDPGQGLRLIYYSQIVNDFQKGDIAEGYSVSREKKESFPLTVTSAQKNPTAFYLCASSVPLAGGREQFFGPGTRLTVL.

There are a few counts of this clone. The rearrangement joins TRBV19 to TRBJ2-7; 12 bases are shared with TRBD1. V lost 1 base and J lost 7; bases outside the gene matches: 5. The CDR3 extends over 15 amino acids. Per the germline V gene, CDR1 is LNHDA and CDR2 is SQIVND (reference sequence). CDR3: CASSIGGQGAEEQYF. The DNA of the CDR3 is TGTGCCAGTAGTATAGGGGGACAGGGGGCGGAAGAGCAGTACTTC. Full variable domain (missing parts from reference TRBV19 and TRBJ2-7): DGGITQSPKYLFRKEGQNVTLSCEQNLNHDAMYWYRQDPGQGLRLIYYSQIVNDFQKGDIAEGYSVSREKKESFPLTVTSAQKNPTAFYLCASSIGGQGAEEQYFGPGTRLTVT.

This chain joins TRBV28 and TRBJ1-5; D possibly corresponds to TRBD1 (5 bases). Trimming stripped 6 bases from V and 1 base from J, with 19 bases between. The CDR3 spans 17 residues. The germline CDR1 and CDR2 sequences are MDHEN and SYDVKM. Here the CDR3 reads CASRVPPGGGSNQPQHF. The CDR3 DNA reads TGTGCCAGCAGGGTACCCCCGGGGGGAGGGAGCAATCAGCCCCAGCATTTT.

This rearrangement joins TRBV7-8 to TRBJ2-7; 7 positions match TRBD1. Germline loops: CDR1 SGHVS, CDR2 FQNEAQ. With 5 bases clipped from V and 0 bases from J, the junction kept 4 bases outside the gene matches. This CDR3 spans 14 amino acids. The CDR3 DNA follows: TGTGCCAGCAGCCCGGACAGGATCTCCTACGAGCAGTACTTC. This translates into CASSPDRISYEQYF.

The J gene is TRBJ1-4, the V gene TRBV5-1; D is perhaps TRBD1 (5 bases). V was shortened by 7 bases and J by 4 bases, with 17 bases between the two germline ends. Germline values: CDR1 SGHRS, CDR2 YFSETQ. The CDR3 covers 15 residues. The CDR3 DNA reads TGCGCCAGCCGCCGGACCGGGACTGATAATGAAAAACTGTTTTTT. As protein: CASRRTGTDNEKLFF.

This clone was seen more than once but under ten times. This rearrangement joins TRBV5-1 to TRBJ2-5; 8 nucleotides match TRBD2. After removal of 7 bases from V and 3 bases from J, the junction contained 11 bases not matched to a gene. This CDR3 has 15 amino acids. Germline values: CDR1 SGHRS, CDR2 YFSETQ. Here the CDR3 DNA reads TGCGCCAGCGGTACTAGCGGAGGGAAAGAAGAGACCCAGTACTTC. It codes for CASGTSGGKEETQYF.

The chain combines TRBV9 with TRBJ2-1; D unclear. V lost 0 bases and J lost 7, with 8 bases in between. The germline V gene has CDR1 SGDLS and CDR2 YYNGEE. The CDR3 spans 13 residues. The CDR3 sequence: CASSVGSPNEQFF. DNA of the CDR3: TGTGCCAGCAGCGTAGGTAGCCCGAATGAGCAGTTCTTC.

This chain joins TRBV19 and TRBJ1-1; D gene unclear. The V end lost 3 bases, the J end lost 11 bases, and 13 bases lay between the germline ends. CDR3 length: 12 residues. Germline V gene lookup returns CDR1 LNHDA and CDR2 SQIVND (reference sequence). In DNA form, the CDR3 reads TGTGCCAGTAGTATTAGTGGAGTATGGGCTTTCTTT. Protein: CASSISGVWAFF.

This clone was seen once. This chain joins TRBV19 and TRBJ1-2; unclear D gene. The CDR3 runs 13 residues. Trimming took off 5 bases at V and 4 bases at J, with 11 bases between the two ends. The germline V gene encodes CDR1 LNHDA and CDR2 SQIVND (reference sequence). DNA for the CDR3: TGTGCCAGTAGTCACGGGATTAGCTATGGCTACACCTTC. This encodes CASSHGISYGYTF.

This rearrangement joins TRBV18 to TRBJ1-6; no reliable D call. The CDR3 length is 14 residues. The V and J ends lost 3 bases and 7 bases respectively, with 10 bases between them. CDR1 KGHSH and CDR2 LQKENI come from the germline V gene. CDR3 DNA: TGTGCCAGCTCACCGCGGGAGGTCAATTCACCCCTCCACTTT. Its translation: CASSPREVNSPLHF.

This chain joins TRBV18 and TRBJ2-7, with 13 bases aligning to TRBD2. The CDR3 loop spans 18 amino acids. V lost 4 bases and J lost 9; bases outside the gene matches: 18. Per the germline V gene, CDR1 is KGHSH and CDR2 is LQKENI. In nucleotides, the CDR3 is TGTGCCAGCTCACTTTTTACCGGGACTAGCGGGATCCAAGGTGGGCAGTACTTC. Protein sequence: CASSLFTGTSGIQGGQYF.